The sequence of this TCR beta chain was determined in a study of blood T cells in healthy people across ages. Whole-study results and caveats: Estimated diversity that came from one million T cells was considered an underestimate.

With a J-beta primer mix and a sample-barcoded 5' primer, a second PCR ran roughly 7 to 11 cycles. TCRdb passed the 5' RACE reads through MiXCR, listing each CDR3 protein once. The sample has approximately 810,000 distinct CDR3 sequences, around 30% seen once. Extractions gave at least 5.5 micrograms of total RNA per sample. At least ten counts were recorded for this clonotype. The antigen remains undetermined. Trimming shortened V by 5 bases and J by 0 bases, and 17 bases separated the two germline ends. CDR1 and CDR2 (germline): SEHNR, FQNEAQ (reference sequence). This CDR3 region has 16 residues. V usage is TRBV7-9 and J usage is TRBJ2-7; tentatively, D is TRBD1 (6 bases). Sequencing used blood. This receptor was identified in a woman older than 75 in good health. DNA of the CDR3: TGTGCCAGCAGCCCAGGGGCGCGGAAAAGCTCCTACGAGCAGTACTTC. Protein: CASSPGARKSSYEQYF. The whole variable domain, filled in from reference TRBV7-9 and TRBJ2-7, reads DTGVSQNPRHKITKRGQNVTFRCDPISEHNRLYWYRQTLGQGPEFLTYFQNEAQLEKSRLLSDRFSAERPKGSFSTLEIQRTEQGDSAMYLCASSPGARKSSYEQYFGPGTRLTVT.